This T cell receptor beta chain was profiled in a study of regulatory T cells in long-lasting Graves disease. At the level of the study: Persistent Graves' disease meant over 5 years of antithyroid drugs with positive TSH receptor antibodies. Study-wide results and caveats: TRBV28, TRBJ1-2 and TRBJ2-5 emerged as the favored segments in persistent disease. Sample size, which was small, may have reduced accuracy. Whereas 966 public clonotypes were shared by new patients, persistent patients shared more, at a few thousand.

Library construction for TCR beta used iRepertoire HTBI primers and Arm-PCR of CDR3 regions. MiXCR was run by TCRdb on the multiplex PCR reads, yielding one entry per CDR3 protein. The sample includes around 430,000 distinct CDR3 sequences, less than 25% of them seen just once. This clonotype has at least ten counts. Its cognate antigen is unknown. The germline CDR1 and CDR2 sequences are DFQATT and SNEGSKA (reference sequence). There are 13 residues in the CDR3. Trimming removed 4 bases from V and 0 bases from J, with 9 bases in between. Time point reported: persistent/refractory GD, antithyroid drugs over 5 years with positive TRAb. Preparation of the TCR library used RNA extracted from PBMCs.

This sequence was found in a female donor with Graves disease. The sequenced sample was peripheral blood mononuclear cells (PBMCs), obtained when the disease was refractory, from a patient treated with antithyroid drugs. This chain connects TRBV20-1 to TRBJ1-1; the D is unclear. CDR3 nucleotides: TGCAGTGCTATCGAACGGGTGAACACTGAAGCTTTCTTT. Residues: CSAIERVNTEAFF.